This TCR beta chain was sequenced during a study of glioma-infiltrating T cells after dendritic cell vaccination. V lost 3 bases and J lost 3, with 3 bases in between. This CDR3 region has 11 residues. Looked up from germline, CDR1 is SGHDT and CDR2 is YYEEEE. Repertoires were generated with immunoSEQ multiplex PCR, while TCRdb's copy carries only in-frame clones and drops some. The top ten hold about 6.8% of the sample, which has tens of thousands of clones, roughly four fifths seen once. Time point: after dendritic cell vaccination, including at tumor progression/relapse. Patients had residual fresh-frozen tumor tissue and more than two years of survival data. Blood PBMC samples: pre-vaccination, two weeks post third vaccination, and at tumor progression.

The genes are TRBV5-6 and TRBJ1-2; no reliable D call. The TCR was taken from a human donor with glioblastoma. Sequenced material: blood, taken after dendritic cell vaccination. The chain's CDR3 is CASSSYYGYTF. CDR3 sequence (DNA): TGTGCCAGCAGCTCCTACTATGGCTACACCTTC.